This paragraph covers one TCR beta chain sequence. CDR3 length equals 13 residues. The germline V gene has CDR1 SGHVS and CDR2 FNYEAQ. Trimming stripped 0 bases from V and 4 bases from J, with 7 bases between. The record originates from a study of T cell changes during pregnancy in multiple sclerosis. The table came from immunoSEQ multiplex PCR; TCRdb's copy has only in-frame clones and leaves some out. The sample includes roughly 88,000 clones, 92% of them seen just once. Here the sequenced sample was peripheral blood, taken in the first trimester of pregnancy. This TCR was sampled from a female donor with multiple sclerosis, enrolled in a pregnancy study. The chain has TRBV7-6 and TRBJ2-7; D is unresolved. CDR3 DNA: TGTGCCAGCAGCTTAGCAGAACGGTACGAGCAGTACTTC. This encodes CASSLAERYEQYF.